The text below deals with one T cell receptor (beta chain). Original processing methods: Amplification with reference gene primers provided the estimates of nucleated cell counts. Sequencing was performed with immunoSEQ multiplex PCR; in TCRdb, only in-frame clones are kept and a portion is missing. V, J and clone size derive from that table, while D and trimming were established from the DNA sequence. The sample holds 100,000 to 150,000 clones, approximately 89% seen once. V lost 0 bases and J lost 4, with 9 bases in between. This CDR3 is built from 14 residues. In germline, CDR1 is SGHRS, CDR2 YFSETQ. The data are from a study of blood T cell repertoires in COVID-19.

Sequencing was carried out using peripheral blood. The receptor's source is a woman aged 55-70 years with acute or convalescent COVID-19. This chain connects TRBV5-1 to TRBJ2-3; D is perhaps TRBD1 (5 bases). The CDR3 loop is CASSLAGQADTQYF. Here the CDR3 DNA reads TGCGCCAGCAGCTTGGCAGGGCAGGCAGATACGCAGTATTTT.